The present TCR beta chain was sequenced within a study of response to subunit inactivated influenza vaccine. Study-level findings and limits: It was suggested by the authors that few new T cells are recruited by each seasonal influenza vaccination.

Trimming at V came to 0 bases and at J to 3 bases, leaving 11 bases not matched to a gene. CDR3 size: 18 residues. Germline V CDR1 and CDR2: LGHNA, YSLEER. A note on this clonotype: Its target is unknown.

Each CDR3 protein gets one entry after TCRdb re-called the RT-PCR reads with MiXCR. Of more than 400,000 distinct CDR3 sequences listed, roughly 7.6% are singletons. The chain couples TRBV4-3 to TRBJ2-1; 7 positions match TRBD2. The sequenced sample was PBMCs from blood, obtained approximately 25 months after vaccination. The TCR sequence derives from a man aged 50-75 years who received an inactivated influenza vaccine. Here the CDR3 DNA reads TGCGCCAGCAGCCAAGATTGGGTGGGGCGGGAGAACTACAATGAGCAGTTCTTC. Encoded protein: CASSQDWVGRENYNEQFF.